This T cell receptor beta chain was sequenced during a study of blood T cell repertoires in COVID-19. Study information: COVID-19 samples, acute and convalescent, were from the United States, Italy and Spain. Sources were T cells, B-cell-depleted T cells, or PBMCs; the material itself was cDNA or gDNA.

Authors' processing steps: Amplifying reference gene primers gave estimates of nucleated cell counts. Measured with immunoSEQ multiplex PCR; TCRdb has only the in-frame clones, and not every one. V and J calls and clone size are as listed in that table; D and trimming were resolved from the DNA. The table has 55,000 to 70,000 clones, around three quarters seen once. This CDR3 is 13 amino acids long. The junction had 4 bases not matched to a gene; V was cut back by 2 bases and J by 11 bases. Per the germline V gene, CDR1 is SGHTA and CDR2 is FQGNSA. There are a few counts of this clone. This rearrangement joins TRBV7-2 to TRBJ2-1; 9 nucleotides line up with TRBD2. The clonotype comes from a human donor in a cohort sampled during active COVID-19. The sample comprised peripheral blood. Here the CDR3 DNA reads TGTGCCAGCAGCTTACCCGGGACTAGCAAGCAGTTCTTC. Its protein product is CASSLPGTSKQFF.